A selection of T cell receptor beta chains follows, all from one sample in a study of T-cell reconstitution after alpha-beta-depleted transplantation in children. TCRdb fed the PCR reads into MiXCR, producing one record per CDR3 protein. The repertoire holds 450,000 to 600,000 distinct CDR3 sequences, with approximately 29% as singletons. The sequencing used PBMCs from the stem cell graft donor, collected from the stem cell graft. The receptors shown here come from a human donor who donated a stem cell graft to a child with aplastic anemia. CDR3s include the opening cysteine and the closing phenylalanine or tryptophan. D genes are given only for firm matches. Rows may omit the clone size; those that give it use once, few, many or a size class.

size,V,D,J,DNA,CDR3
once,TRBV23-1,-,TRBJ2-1,TGCGCCAGACGAAGGGGGATACTATACAATGAGCAGTTCTTC,CARRRGILYNEQFF
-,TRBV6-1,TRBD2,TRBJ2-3,TGTGCCAGCAGCCGCGGACTAGCGGGTTCTAGCACAGATACGCAGTATTTT,CASSRGLAGSSTDTQYF
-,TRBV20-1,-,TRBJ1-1,TGCAGTGCTAGGATCCAGGGGTCGACGAACACTGAAGCTTTCTTT,CSARIQGSTNTEAFF
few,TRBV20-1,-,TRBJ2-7,TGCAGTGCTAGAGATCGGCAGGACTACGAGCAGTACTTC,CSARDRQDYEQYF
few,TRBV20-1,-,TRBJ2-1,TGCAGTGCTGTAAAACGGATGGGTTTCAGTGGCAATGAGCAGTTCTTC,CSAVKRMGFSGNEQFF
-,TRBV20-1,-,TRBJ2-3,TGCAGTAAAAGCGAGTCAGATACGCAGTATTTT,CSKSESDTQYF
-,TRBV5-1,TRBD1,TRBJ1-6,TGCGCCAGCAGTGACAGGGGTCATTCACCCCTCCACTTT,CASSDRGHSPLHF
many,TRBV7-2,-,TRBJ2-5,TGTGCCAGCAGCCCGGCTACGGGAGCGGTTGAGACCCAGTACTTC,CASSPATGAVETQYF
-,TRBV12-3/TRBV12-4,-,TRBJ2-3,TGTGCCAGCAGTTTACAGGCGGGAATAGATACGCAGTATTTT,CASSLQAGIDTQYF
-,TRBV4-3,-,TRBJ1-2,TGCGCCAGCAGCCGCGGTTGGCGCACTAACTATGGCTACACCTTC,CASSRGWRTNYGYTF
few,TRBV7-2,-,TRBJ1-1,TGTGCCAGCAGCTTAGTCCGAGAAGCTTTCTTT,CASSLVREAFF
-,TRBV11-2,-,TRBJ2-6,TGTGCCAGCAGCTTAGAAAGGCTCAACTCTGGGGCCAACGTCCTGACTTTC,CASSLERLNSGANVLTF
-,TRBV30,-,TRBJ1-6,TGTGCCTCGTCCGTCGCAATGACCTATAATTCACCCCTCCACTTT,CASSVAMTYNSPLHF
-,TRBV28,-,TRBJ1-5,TGTGCCAGCAGTTCCAGAGTAGGCAATCAGCCCCAGCATTTT,CASSSRVGNQPQHF
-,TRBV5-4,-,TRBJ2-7,TGTGCCAGCAGCTTGGAAGCTCAATCCTACGAGCAGTACTTC,CASSLEAQSYEQYF
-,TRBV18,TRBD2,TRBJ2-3,TGTGCCAGCTCACCACCGGAGCGGGAGGGCCGCGGAGATACGCAGTATTTT,CASSPPEREGRGDTQYF
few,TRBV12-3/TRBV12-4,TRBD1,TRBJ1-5,TGTGCCAGCAGATCCACCGGACAGGGCAATCAGCCCCAGCATTTT,CASRSTGQGNQPQHF
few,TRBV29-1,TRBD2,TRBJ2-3,TGCAGCGTGCAAGCGGGAGGAAGCGCAGATACGCAGTATTTT,CSVQAGGSADTQYF
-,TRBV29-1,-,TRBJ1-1,TGCAGCGTTGGTCAGAAAGGAATGTCTGAAGCTTTCTTT,CSVGQKGMSEAFF
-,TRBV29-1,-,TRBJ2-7,TGCAGCGTTGCGGACAGATTTTACGAGCAGTACTTC,CSVADRFYEQYF
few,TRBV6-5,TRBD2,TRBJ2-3,TGTGCCAGCAGCTTAACTAGCGGGTTCACAGATACGCAGTATTTT,CASSLTSGFTDTQYF
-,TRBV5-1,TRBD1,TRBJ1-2,TGCGCCAGCAGCTTGGGGGACAGGGGGCCTATTACCTTC,CASSLGDRGPITF
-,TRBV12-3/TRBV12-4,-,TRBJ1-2,TGTGCCAGCAGTTTAGACAGTCCAGCGGGCTACACCTTC,CASSLDSPAGYTF
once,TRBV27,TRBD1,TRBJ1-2,TGTGCCAGCATCGGGACAGGCTATCTCTATGGCTACACCTTC,CASIGTGYLYGYTF
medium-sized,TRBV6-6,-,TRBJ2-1,TGTGCCAGCATCGACACGGTGGCCAGAATGGGGTTCTTC,CASIDTVARMGFF
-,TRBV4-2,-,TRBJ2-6,TGTGCCAGCAGCCCATCCGGGACGGCTAGCTCTGGGGCCAACGTCCTGACTTTC,CASSPSGTASSGANVLTF
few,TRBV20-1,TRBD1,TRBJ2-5,TGCAGTGCTAGATCTTACAGGGGAAGGCAGGAGACCCAGTACTTC,CSARSYRGRQETQYF
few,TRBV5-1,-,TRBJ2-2,TGCGCCAGCAGCTCCGGGATCGTTCCGAACACCGGGGAGCTGTTTTTT,CASSSGIVPNTGELFF
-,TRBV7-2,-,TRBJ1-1,TGTGCCAGCAGCTTAAGGGGCGGGGGCGAAGCTTTCTTT,CASSLRGGGEAFF
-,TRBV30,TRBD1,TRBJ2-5,TGTGCCTGTGCGACAGGGGGAATCCAAGAGACCCAGTACTTC,CACATGGIQETQYF
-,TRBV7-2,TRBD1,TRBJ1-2,TGTGCCAGCAGCTTAGCGGGACAGGGGGTTGGAGGCTACACCTTC,CASSLAGQGVGGYTF
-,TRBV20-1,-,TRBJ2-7,TGCAGTGCTAGAGATCGGAGGGGGATCTACGAGCAGTACTTC,CSARDRRGIYEQYF
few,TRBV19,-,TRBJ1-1,TGTGCCAGTAGTATACAGGCGAACACTGAAGCTTTCTTT,CASSIQANTEAFF
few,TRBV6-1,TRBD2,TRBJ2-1,TGTGCCAGCAGACGACTGGCGGGAGGGTACAATGAGCAGTTCTTC,CASRRLAGGYNEQFF
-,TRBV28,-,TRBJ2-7,TGTGCCAGCAGTTCCTTCCGTGGAGGCGACGAGCAGTACTTC,CASSSFRGGDEQYF
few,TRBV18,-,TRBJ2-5,TGTGCCAGCTCACCGGCCGGGCTCCAAGAGACCCAGTACTTC,CASSPAGLQETQYF
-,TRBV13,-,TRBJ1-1,TGTGCCAGCAGCTTAAGACAATCCAGCACTGAAGCTTTCTTT,CASSLRQSSTEAFF
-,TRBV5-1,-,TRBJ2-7,TGCGCCAGCAGCTTGGCCCAGGGTAGCGAGCAGTACTTC,CASSLAQGSEQYF
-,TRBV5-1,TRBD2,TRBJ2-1,TGCGCCAGCAGGCGGGGGGATAAGCAGTTCTTC,CASRRGDKQFF
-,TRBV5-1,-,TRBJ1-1,TGCGCCAGCAGCTTGGCGGGAGGGTCTCGGGACACTGAAGCTTTCTTT,CASSLAGGSRDTEAFF
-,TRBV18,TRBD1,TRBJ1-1,TGTGCCAGCTCACTTCGGGGACAGATGAACACTGAAGCTTTCTTT,CASSLRGQMNTEAFF
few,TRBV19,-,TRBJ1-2,TGTGCCAGTAAAACGGGATTAAACTATGGCTACACCTTC,CASKTGLNYGYTF
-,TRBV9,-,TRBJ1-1,TGTGCCAGCAGCGTAGAAGGTTGGACGAACACTGAAGCTTTCTTT,CASSVEGWTNTEAFF
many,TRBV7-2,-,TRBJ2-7,TGTGCCAGCAGCTTGGACAACACGTACGAGCAGTACTTC,CASSLDNTYEQYF
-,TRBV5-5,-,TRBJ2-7,TGTGCCAGCAGCTTGGGTCTCGGGGACTACGAGCAGTACTTC,CASSLGLGDYEQYF
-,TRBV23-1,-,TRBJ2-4,TGCGCCAGCAGTACTAGGAACATTCAGTACTTC,CASSTRNIQYF
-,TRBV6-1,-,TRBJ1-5,TGTGCCAGCGTGGTTAATAGCAATCAGCCCCAGCATTTT,CASVVNSNQPQHF
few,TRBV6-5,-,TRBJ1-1,TGTGCCAGCAGTTACTGGAGGAGCACTGAAGCTTTCTTT,CASSYWRSTEAFF
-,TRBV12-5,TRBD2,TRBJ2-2,TGTGCTAGTGGTTTGGTCCCTAGCGGGAGAGAGAACACCGGGGAGCTGTTTTTT,CASGLVPSGRENTGELFF
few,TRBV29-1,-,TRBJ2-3,TGCAGCGTTGAACCGGGGGTGAAGGGTACGCAGTATTTT,CSVEPGVKGTQYF
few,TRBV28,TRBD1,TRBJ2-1,TGTGCCAGCAGTTTAGGGACAGTGCAGTTCTTC,CASSLGTVQFF
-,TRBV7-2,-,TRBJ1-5,TGTGCCAGCAGCTTAGGAATTGCAGGGTATCAGCCCCAGCATTTT,CASSLGIAGYQPQHF
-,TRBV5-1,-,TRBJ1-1,TGCGCCAGCCGACAGCTCTCGAACACTGAAGCTTTCTTT,CASRQLSNTEAFF
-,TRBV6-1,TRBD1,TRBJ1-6,TGTGCCAGCAGGTGGGACAGGGGCAATTCACCCCTCCACTTT,CASRWDRGNSPLHF